This T cell receptor beta chain was found in a study of shared clonotypes between healthy human individuals (TCRdb year 2020). Notes on the research overall: Three men and two women, aged 18 to 49 years, made up the cohort. For each donor, three plates each were used for CD4 naive and CD4 memory, two plates were used for CD8 naive, and one plate was used for CD8 memory. To estimate repertoire size and how much clonotype sharing occurs between individuals, the study deeply sequenced the blood TCR repertoires of several healthy adults. To increase sequencing depth and limit assay-specific biases, different laboratories used diverse techniques to prepare libraries and sequence TCR repertoires. Leukapheresis yielded between about 0.94 and 9.5 billion PBMCs per donor.

CDR1 and CDR2 (SGHKS, YYEKEE) derive from the germline V gene (reference sequence). V was cut back by 4 bases and J by 3 bases, leaving a gap of 14 bases between them. The CDR3 runs 14 residues from the cysteine to the phenylalanine. Of all the DNA, just the CDR3 is kept, 42 bases in frame from base 1. Points the paper makes about the study in general: Across a few donors, 4.5% to 6.5% of naive CD4, around 3.5% of naive CD8, approximately 2.5% of memory CD4, and roughly 0.4% of memory CD8 clonotypes were shared. Pairwise subsampling led to the expectation that sequencing depth would affect the degree of clonotype sharing among donors. Even with the large sequencing depth, rarefaction of the sorted-subset datasets indicated that sequencing was incomplete. Sampling was restricted to blood, and TCR repertoires in tissue are likely to differ from TCR repertoires in blood. Clonotypes shared by all four sorted-subset donors showed higher generation probabilities than non-shared clonotypes. Larger estimated clonotype richness was generally found for naive subsets than for memory subsets. Because the study included only a small number of donors, the genetic and exposure-history diversity represented was limited.

Turning to this clone: No antigen is known for it. No much larger clonotype is one base removed from it; base qualities were not supplied.

Using the deep immunoSEQ assay, multiplex PCR amplified TCR CDR3 regions from genomic DNA. Extracted genomic DNA from each cell subset was distributed evenly across all wells of several immunoSEQ 96-well plates, and each plate was treated as a replicate. For sorted subsets, about 0.2 ug genomic DNA, equal to about 30,000 T cell genomes, was loaded into each replicate PCR. The purified libraries were quantified using a Qubit 3.0 fluorometer, sized with a Bioanalyzer 2100, and then quantified again using the KAPA Library Quantification kit. A separate single-read 150-cycle Illumina NextSeq 550 flow cell was used to sequence each immunoSEQ 96-well plate. In the paper's pipeline: Because the immunoSEQ output held only junctional sequences and lacked quality scores, the filtering could not match the filtering applied to full-length reads. To assign V/J genes and CDR3, sequences were annotated using PyIR, a Python wrapper for IgBLAST v1.9, with IMGT germline references. Reads were removed for weak V/J assignments (E-value above 1e-6), missing CDR3, stop codons, out-of-frame junctions, or ambiguous translated residues. V3J clonotypes were defined as sequences sharing an identical inferred V gene, J gene, and CDR3 amino acid sequence. The percentage overlap between two repertoires was calculated by dividing the number of shared unique clonotypes by the size of the smaller repertoire. Three approaches were used to assess repertoire richness: RTK rarefaction, the Chao1 estimator, and Recon v2.1 estimates of unobserved clonotypes. OLGA was used to compute generation probabilities for all TCRbeta clonotypes that the gDNA method yielded from four donors. Held by TCRdb, this immuneACCESS table contains in-frame sequences only and omits some clones. Under half of the omission traces to an unresolved V gene where checked; the cause of the rest is unknown. From that table come the V and J calls and clone size; the DNA was used to work out D and trimming. This sample holds more than 550,000 clones; roughly 72% were observed only once. The ten largest account for around 1.8% of the sample.

The donors were healthy, HIV-negative adults with no recently reported acute infections or vaccinations. Every donor was a Caucasian adult living in Nashville, Tennessee, USA. CD4+ T cells were enriched by magnetic negative selection; naive cells were then positively selected on CD45RA, and the negative fraction formed the memory subset. After blood collection by leukapheresis, PBMCs were isolated using Ficoll-Histopaque density gradient centrifugation and then cryopreserved in the vapor phase of liquid nitrogen. Purity and quantity of every magnetically sorted T cell population were checked by analytical flow cytometry. Genomic DNA was isolated from each sorted fraction and quantified by UV absorbance on a Nanodrop 2000c.

The specimen was memory CD4+ T cells sorted from blood. Reading the label with the study, this specimen's cell subset or site is: CD45RA-negative fraction. The rearrangement combines TRBV5-5 with TRBJ2-7; too little of a D gene remains to name it. This TCR came from a woman aged 30 to 39 in good health. The DNA is TGTGCCAGCAGCGCCCCTGACTGGGGCTACGAGCAGTACTTC. This sequence encodes CASSAPDWGYEQYF.